One and the same sample provided the 11 T cell receptor beta chains below, sequenced in a study of early stage breast cancer tumors. TCRdb's copy holds only in-frame clones and misses some; the assay was immunoSEQ multiplex PCR. The sample gives about 48,000 clones, roughly 84% of which show up once; approximately 1.4% is in the top ten. Sequenced sample: blood. These receptors were collected from a person aged 50 to 59 with breast cancer.

This chain links TRBV6-6 with TRBJ2-1; 9 bases match TRBD2. V lost 2 bases to trimming and J lost 5 bases; unmatched junction nucleotides: 7. The CDR3 has 16 amino acids. In germline, CDR1 is MNHNY, CDR2 SVGAGI (reference sequence). The CDR3 coding sequence is TGTGCCAGCAGTTACCCAGGGGGGACTAGCAACAATGAGCAGTTCTTC. Its translation: CASSYPGGTSNNEQFF.

The chain links TRBV27 to TRBJ2-7; TRBD2 matches at 9 bases. The germline V gene encodes CDR1 MNHEY and CDR2 SMNVEV (reference sequence). The trim removed 4 bases at V and 2 bases at J, leaving 6 bases unmatched. This CDR3 comprises 15 residues. The CDR3 region is CASSSGERGAYEQYF. CDR3 bases: TGTGCCAGCAGTTCCGGAGAGCGGGGGGCCTACGAGCAGTACTTC.

V usage is TRBV28 and J usage is TRBJ2-7; no definite D call. This CDR3 is built from 11 residues. The V gene lost 6 bases and the J gene lost 3 bases, with 6 bases spanning the gap. Germline lookup yields CDR1 MDHEN and CDR2 SYDVKM. The CDR3 region has the DNA TGTGCCAGCAGACTACTCTACGAGCAGTACTTC. Protein sequence: CASRLLYEQYF. The full variable domain, completed using reference TRBV28 and TRBJ2-7, is DVKVTQSSRYLVKRTGEKVFLECVQDMDHENMFWYRQDPGLGLRLIYFSYDVKMKEKGDIPEGYSVSREKKERFSLILESASTNQTSMYLCASRLLYEQYFGPGTRLTVT.

The chain employs TRBV19 and TRBJ2-2; 7 nucleotides align to TRBD1. This CDR3 has 16 residues. V trimming: 4 bases; J trimming: 0 bases; junction bases outside the gene matches: 5. The V gene's germline CDR1 is LNHDA and CDR2 SQIVND (reference sequence). The CDR3 DNA sequence: TGTGCCAGTAGTACGCCCGGGACAGCGAACACCGGGGAGCTGTTTTTT. Protein sequence: CASSTPGTANTGELFF.

The chain employs TRBV7-9 and TRBJ2-1; 11 bases map to TRBD1. V lost 5 bases and J lost 6; bases outside the gene matches: 9. In germline, CDR1 is SEHNR, CDR2 FQNEAQ (reference sequence). The CDR3 contains 16 residues. As DNA, the CDR3 is TGTGCCAGCAGCCCTCCCTCCGGGACAGGGGGCAATGAGCAGTTCTTC. Encoded protein: CASSPPSGTGGNEQFF.

This chain links TRBV28 with TRBJ2-3; maybe TRBD1 (7 bases). The CDR3 has 15 residues. Germline V gives CDR1 MDHEN, CDR2 SYDVKM. The V gene lost 4 bases and the J gene lost 11 bases, with 22 bases spanning the gap. The CDR3 sequence: CASSSGGGRVDGQYF. CDR3 DNA sequence: TGTGCCAGCAGTTCAGGAGGGGGCAGGGTTGACGGGCAGTATTTT.

The chain has TRBV29-1 and TRBJ2-3, with D possibly being TRBD2 (6 bases). Germline V lookup: CDR1 SQVTM, CDR2 ANQGSEA. Deletions cut 5 bases from V and 0 bases from J, with 15 bases between. The CDR3 runs 15 residues. The CDR3 coding sequence is TGCAGCGTTTCCCTGGGACTTCTTAGCACAGATACGCAGTATTTT. Residues: CSVSLGLLSTDTQYF.

V usage is TRBV6-5 and J usage is TRBJ1-5, with D possibly matching TRBD1 (6 bases). Deletions cut 5 bases from V and 3 bases from J, with 14 bases between. The CDR3 extends over 15 amino acids. Germline CDR1 reads MNHEY; CDR2 reads SVGAGI. CDR3: CASSRKDSYNQPQHF. As DNA, the CDR3 is TGTGCCAGCAGTCGTAAGGACAGCTACAATCAGCCCCAGCATTTT.

The chain carries TRBV29-1 and TRBJ2-5, with D maybe TRBD1 (5 bases). This CDR3 comprises 12 residues. V was shortened by 5 bases and J by 3 bases, with 10 bases between the two germline ends. Looked up from germline, CDR1 is SQVTM and CDR2 is ANQGSEA. The CDR3 protein is CSVMTVEETQYF. DNA of the CDR3: TGCAGCGTTATGACAGTTGAAGAGACCCAGTACTTC.

The chain couples TRBV18 to TRBJ1-1; TRBD1 agrees at 7 bases. This CDR3 is built from 15 residues. Germline V gene sequence: CDR1 KGHSH, CDR2 LQKENI. The ends lost 0 bases at V and 5 bases at J; junction bases unmatched: 6. The CDR3 DNA sequence: TGTGCCAGCTCACCACCCTCAGGGGGGATTACTGAAGCTTTCTTT. It specifies CASSPPSGGITEAFF.

The chain recombines TRBV7-2 with TRBJ1-5, with 7 positions matching TRBD1. Looked up from germline, CDR1 is SGHTA and CDR2 is FQGNSA. V was pared by 3 bases and J by 4 bases, with 6 bases of the junction left unmatched. The length of the CDR3 is 15 residues. The DNA for the CDR3 is TGTGCCAGCAGCTTTTTTCAGGGGGGTAATCAGCCCCAGCATTTT. Protein sequence: CASSFFQGGNQPQHF.